Below are 6 T cell receptor beta chains sequenced from a single sample in a study of blood T cell repertoires in COVID-19. The table came from immunoSEQ multiplex PCR; TCRdb's copy has only in-frame clones and leaves some out. The sample contains around 72,000 clones, more than 85% of which appear only once. Sequenced: peripheral blood. Every receptor here comes from a human donor with active COVID-19. The donor label of this sample is uncertain.

This rearrangement joins TRBV5-4 to TRBJ1-6; no reliable D call. Germline V gives CDR1 SGHNT, CDR2 YYREEE (reference sequence). Between the trimmed V and J ends, which lost 0 bases and 6 bases, there was a span of 10 bases. The CDR3 has 15 amino acids. The CDR3 region is CASSLDSPLNSPLHF. The CDR3 coding sequence is TGTGCCAGCAGCTTGGACAGTCCACTTAATTCACCCCTCCACTTT.

CDR3 region: CASSVGRMMGGRYEQYF. As DNA, the CDR3 is TGTGCCAGCAGCGTAGGAAGAATGATGGGAGGACGCTACGAGCAGTACTTC. The chain couples TRBV9 to TRBJ2-7; possibly TRBD2 for D (6 bases). With 0 bases removed from V and 3 bases from J, the gap between germline ends came to 19 bases. Germline V gene lookup returns CDR1 SGDLS and CDR2 YYNGEE. The CDR3 covers 17 residues.

The chain is built from TRBV13 and TRBJ1-1, with unresolved D. The CDR3 is 12 amino acids. From germline, CDR1 is PRHDT and CDR2 FYEKMQ (reference sequence). The germline V and J ends were trimmed by 1 base and 5 bases, with 5 bases remaining between them. Here the CDR3 reads CASSLAGTEAFF. Written as DNA, the CDR3 is TGTGCCAGCAGCTTAGCCGGGACTGAAGCTTTCTTT.

This rearrangement joins TRBV24-1 to TRBJ2-1; TRBD2 matches 10 bases. Unmatched junction bases numbered 14, after V lost 9 bases and J lost 7 bases. The germline V gene encodes CDR1 KGHDR and CDR2 SFDVKD. The CDR3 extends over 16 amino acids. The CDR3 loop is CATAHDSSGRANEQFF. The CDR3 DNA is TGTGCCACCGCTCATGATTCGAGCGGGAGGGCGAATGAGCAGTTCTTC.

The rearrangement joins TRBV4-3 to TRBJ1-2, with TRBD1 matching 10 bases. V shed 5 bases and J 7 bases; nucleotides not matched to a gene: 4. The CDR3 has 13 amino acids. Germline lookup yields CDR1 LGHNA and CDR2 YSLEER. CDR3: CASSSTGGSGYTF. In nucleotides, the CDR3 is TGCGCCAGCAGCTCGACAGGGGGCTCTGGCTACACCTTC.

This chain uses TRBV7-2 with TRBJ2-2; no definite D call. The CDR3 is 15 amino acids. Between the trimmed V and J ends, which lost 5 bases and 0 bases, there was a span of 10 bases. Germline V gene data show CDR1 as SGHTA and CDR2 as FQGNSA. Written as DNA, the CDR3 is TGTGCCAGCAGCGCCCCTATGGCGAACACCGGGGAGCTGTTTTTT. The encoded protein is CASSAPMANTGELFF.